A single sample is the source of the 2 T cell receptor beta chains below, sequenced in a study of blood T cell repertoires in COVID-19. Repertoires were generated with immunoSEQ multiplex PCR, while TCRdb's copy carries only in-frame clones and drops some. The sample has about 280,000 clones; roughly 86% are singletons. The source material was peripheral blood. These TCRs come from a man between 18 and 29 years old with active or convalescent COVID-19.

The chain couples TRBV5-1 to TRBJ2-7; TRBD1 matches 8 bases. The ends lost 1 base at V and 4 bases at J; junction bases unmatched: 4. Germline CDR1 SGHRS, CDR2 YFSETQ. The CDR3 consists of 14 residues. In DNA form, the CDR3 reads TGCGCCAGCAGCTTGACAGGGGGAGTGTACGAGCAGTACTTC. Amino acid sequence: CASSLTGGVYEQYF. The full variable domain, with the rest looked up from reference TRBV5-1 and TRBJ2-7, is KAGVTQTPRYLIKTRGQQVTLSCSPISGHRSVSWYQQTPGQGLQFLFEYFSETQRNKGNFPGRFSGRQFSNSRSEMNVSTLELGDSALYLCASSLTGGVYEQYFGPGTRLTVT.

V gene TRBV19 combines with J gene TRBJ2-6, with 8 bases fitting TRBD1. The CDR3 covers 19 residues. The germline V gene encodes CDR1 LNHDA and CDR2 SQIVND (reference sequence). V shed 2 bases and J 1 base; nucleotides not matched to a gene: 10. In DNA form, the CDR3 reads TGTGCCAGTAGTATAACGCCGGGACAGGTAGCTTCTGGGGCCAACGTCCTGACTTTC. Its protein product is CASSITPGQVASGANVLTF. Full variable domain (rest looked up from reference TRBV19 and TRBJ2-6): DGGITQSPKYLFRKEGQNVTLSCEQNLNHDAMYWYRQDPGQGLRLIYYSQIVNDFQKGDIAEGYSVSREKKESFPLTVTSAQKNPTAFYLCASSITPGQVASGANVLTFGAGSRLTVL.